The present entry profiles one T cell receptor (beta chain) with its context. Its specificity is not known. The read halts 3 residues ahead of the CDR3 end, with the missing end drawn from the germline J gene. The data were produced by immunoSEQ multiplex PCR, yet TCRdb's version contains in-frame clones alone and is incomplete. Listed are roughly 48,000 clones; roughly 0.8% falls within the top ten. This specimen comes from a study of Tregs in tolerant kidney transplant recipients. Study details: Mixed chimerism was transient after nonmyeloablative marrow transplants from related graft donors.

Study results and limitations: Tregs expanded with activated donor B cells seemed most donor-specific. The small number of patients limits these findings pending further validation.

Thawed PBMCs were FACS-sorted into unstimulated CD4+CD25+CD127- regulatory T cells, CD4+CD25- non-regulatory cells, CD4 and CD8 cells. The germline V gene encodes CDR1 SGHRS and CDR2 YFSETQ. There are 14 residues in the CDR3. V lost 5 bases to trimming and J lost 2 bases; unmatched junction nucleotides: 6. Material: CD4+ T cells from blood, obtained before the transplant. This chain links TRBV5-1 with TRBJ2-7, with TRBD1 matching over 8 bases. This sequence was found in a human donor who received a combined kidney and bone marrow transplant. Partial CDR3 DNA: TGCGCCAGCAGACAGGGACAGGCAGCCTACGAG. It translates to CASRQGQAAYE. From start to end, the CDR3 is CASRQGQAAYEQYF.